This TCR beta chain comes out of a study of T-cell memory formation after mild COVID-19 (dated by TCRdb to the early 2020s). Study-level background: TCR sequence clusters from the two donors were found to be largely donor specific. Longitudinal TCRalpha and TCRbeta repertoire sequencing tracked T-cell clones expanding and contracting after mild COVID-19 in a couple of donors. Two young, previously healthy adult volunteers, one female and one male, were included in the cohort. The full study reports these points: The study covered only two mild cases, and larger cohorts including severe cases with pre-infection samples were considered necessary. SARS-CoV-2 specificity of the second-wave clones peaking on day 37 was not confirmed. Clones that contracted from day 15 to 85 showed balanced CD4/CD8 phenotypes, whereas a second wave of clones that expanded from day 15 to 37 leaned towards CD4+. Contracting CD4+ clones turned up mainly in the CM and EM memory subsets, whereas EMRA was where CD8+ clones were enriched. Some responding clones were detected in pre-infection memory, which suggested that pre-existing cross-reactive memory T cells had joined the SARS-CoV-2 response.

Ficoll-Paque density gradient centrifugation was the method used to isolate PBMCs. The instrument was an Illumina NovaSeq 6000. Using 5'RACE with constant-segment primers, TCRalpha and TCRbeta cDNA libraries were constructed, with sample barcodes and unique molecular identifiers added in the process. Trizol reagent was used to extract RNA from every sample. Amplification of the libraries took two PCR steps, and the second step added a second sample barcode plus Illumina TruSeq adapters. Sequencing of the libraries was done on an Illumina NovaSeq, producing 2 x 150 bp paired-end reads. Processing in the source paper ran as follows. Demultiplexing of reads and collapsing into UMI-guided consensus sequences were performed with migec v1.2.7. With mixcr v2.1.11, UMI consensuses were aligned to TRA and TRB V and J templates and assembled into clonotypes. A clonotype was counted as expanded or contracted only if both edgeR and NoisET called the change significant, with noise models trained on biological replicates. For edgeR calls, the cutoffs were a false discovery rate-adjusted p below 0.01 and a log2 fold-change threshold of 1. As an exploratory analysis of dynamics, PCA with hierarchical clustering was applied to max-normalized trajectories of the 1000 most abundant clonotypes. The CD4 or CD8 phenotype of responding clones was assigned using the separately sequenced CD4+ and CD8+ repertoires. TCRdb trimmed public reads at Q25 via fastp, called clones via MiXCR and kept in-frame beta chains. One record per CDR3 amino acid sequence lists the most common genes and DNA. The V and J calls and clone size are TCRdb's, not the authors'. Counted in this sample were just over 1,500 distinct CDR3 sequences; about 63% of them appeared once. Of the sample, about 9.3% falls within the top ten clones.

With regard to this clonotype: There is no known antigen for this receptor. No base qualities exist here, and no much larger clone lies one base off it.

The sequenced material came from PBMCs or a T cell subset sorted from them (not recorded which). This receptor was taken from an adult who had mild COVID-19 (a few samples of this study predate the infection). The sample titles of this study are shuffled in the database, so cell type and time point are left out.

The CDR3 protein is CASSWTAFKNIQYF. At the DNA level, the sequence is TGTGCCAGCAGTTGGACAGCTTTCAAAAACATTCAGTACTTC. The chain is made from TRBV12-3 or TRBV12-4 and TRBJ2-4; D gene: possibly TRBD1, on 6 matching bases. V is shortened by 4 bases, J by 3 bases, and the region joining them spans 10 bases. Measured from the cysteine to the phenylalanine, the CDR3 is 14 residues long. The kept DNA is CDR3 alone, 42 bases in frame from the first base.